This T cell receptor (beta chain) was sequenced for a study of a mutant IDH1 vaccine in newly diagnosed glioma. This sample's time point: week 11, during vaccination. Doses of 300 ug of mutant IDH1 20-mer peptide were given with topical imiquimod. Each donor presented with a new WHO grade 3 or 4 astrocytoma that tested IDH1-mutant and showed ATRX loss. Comments on this clone: Its antigen is not known.

This CDR3 comprises 18 residues. Germline V gene sequence: CDR1 LNHDA, CDR2 SQIVND (reference sequence). The V segment lost 6 bases and the J segment 1 base; nucleotides outside the gene matches: 12. Measured with immunoSEQ multiplex PCR; TCRdb has only the in-frame clones, and not every one. The sample contains some 52,000 clones, over 75% of which appear only once. The TCR originated in a man over 45 with glioma. The gene calls are TRBV19 and TRBJ2-3, with 11 bases aligning to TRBD2. Sequenced here: PBMCs, sampled from a glioma patient whose treatment included an IDH1 peptide vaccine. The CDR3 is CASSPVSGRGEGTDTQYF. The CDR3 DNA reads TGTGCCAGTAGCCCAGTTAGCGGGAGGGGAGAGGGCACAGATACGCAGTATTTT. Combining the CDR3 with reference TRBV19 and TRBJ2-3 gives the whole variable domain DGGITQSPKYLFRKEGQNVTLSCEQNLNHDAMYWYRQDPGQGLRLIYYSQIVNDFQKGDIAEGYSVSREKKESFPLTVTSAQKNPTAFYLCASSPVSGRGEGTDTQYFGPGTRLTVL.